This TCR beta chain was found in a study of PD-L1 blockade in urothelial cancer. With 11 bases removed from V and 12 bases from J, the gap between germline ends came to 17 bases. This CDR3 is 10 amino acids long. Per the germline V gene, CDR1 is SGHTA and CDR2 is FQGNSA. Time point: pretreatment peripheral blood. Using immunoSEQ multiplex PCR, the repertoire was profiled, and TCRdb retains in-frame clones only, with some absent. The sample lists some 120,000 clones, approximately 84% occurring once. The clonotype comes from a man aged 50-59 years with urothelial cancer. Material: PBMCs, obtained around atezolizumab (anti-PD-L1) treatment. This chain joins TRBV7-2 and TRBJ2-7; perhaps TRBD2 as D (5 bases). CDR3 loop: CALGTGTSYF. Here the CDR3 DNA reads TGTGCCCTAGGAACGGGAACTTCGTACTTC.